A single T cell receptor (beta chain) is shown here with its context. Antigen unknown. This sample is part of a study of T cells in Graves' hyperthyroidism and ophthalmopathy. General observations from the study: Onset of ophthalmopathy came a median around 6.2 months after the model predicted it. Most expanded thyroid clonotypes above 0.001 also appeared in blood.

Researchers took RNA transcripts and amplified the TCR beta CDR3 regions from them. First-round RT-PCR targeting the TCR CDR3 was performed with the HTBI primer set. TCRdb reprocessed the multiplex PCR reads via MiXCR and lists one record per CDR3 protein. The data show 600,000 to 750,000 distinct CDR3 sequences, 17% seen once. V lost 7 bases, J lost 2 bases, and 10 bases lay in between. This CDR3 has 13 amino acids. Germline-derived CDR1 and CDR2 are KGHDR and SFDVKD. When ophthalmopathy did not progress within 18 months, Graves' hyperthyroidism was considered stable. Exclusion followed for patients with uncontrolled infection, other autoimmune disease, pregnancy or lactation.

The V gene is TRBV24-1, the J gene TRBJ1-1; D may be TRBD1 (6 bases). The sequence derives from a man aged 45-60 years with Graves' hyperthyroidism. Sequenced sample: blood. CDR3 sequence: CATREQGNTEAFF. The CDR3 nucleotides read TGTGCCACCAGGGAACAGGGTAACACTGAAGCTTTCTTT.